This TCR beta chain appears in the sequencing data of a study of T-cell memory formation after mild COVID-19. This clonotype has a handful of counts. In TCRdb, the 5' RACE reads were re-called with MiXCR into one record per CDR3 protein. The data contain a few hundred thousand distinct CDR3 sequences, around 30% of them singletons. This clonotype was obtained from an adult woman who had mild COVID-19 (a few samples of this study predate the infection). Cell type and time point are not known. Sequenced input: PBMCs or a T cell subset sorted from them (not recorded which).

The CDR3 coding sequence is TGTGCCAGCAATTCGGGGGCGACTGGAAACACCATATATTTT. Amino acids: CASNSGATGNTIYF. This chain links TRBV9 with TRBJ1-3, with D perhaps TRBD1 (6 bases). The CDR3 spans 14 residues. Germline V gives CDR1 SGDLS, CDR2 YYNGEE. Trimming removed 6 bases from V and 2 bases from J, with 12 bases in between.